The T cell receptor (beta chain) described here comes from a study of cytomegalovirus exposure and HLA in healthy donors. Study-wide findings and caveats: Researchers catalogued roughly 170 TCR beta chains as cytomegalovirus-associated.

PCR amplification relied on 60 Vbeta primers (plus 13 Jbeta primers). Sequencing was performed with immunoSEQ multiplex PCR; in TCRdb, only in-frame clones are kept and a portion is missing. The data show 150,000 to 200,000 clones, about 80% seen once. CDR1 and CDR2 (germline): MNHEY, SVGAGI. Between the trimmed V and J ends, which lost 2 bases and 4 bases, there was a span of 11 bases. This CDR3 has 15 residues. This clone was seen at least ten times. Its antigen is not known. This rearrangement joins TRBV6-5 to TRBJ1-4; no clear D. Sample: PBMCs. This TCR was recovered from a woman aged 25 to 39 in good health and CMV-seronegative. Here the CDR3 DNA reads TGTGCCAGCAGTTACACTCGTTCGGGTAATGAAAAACTGTTTTTT. Translated: CASSYTRSGNEKLFF.